The clone carrying this T cell receptor (beta chain) was counted a few times. Its specificity is unknown. The sample originates from a study of T cells after yellow fever vaccination. Regarding the study as a whole: Reappearance after the booster was seen for most primary-vaccination clones, at 95% to 97% CD4 and about 90% CD8. Contaminating bulk clonotypes could be abundant in FACS-sorted repertoires.

Making TCR cDNA involved 5'RACE template switching, which added UMIs and a universal primer site. MiXCR was run by TCRdb on the 5' RACE reads, yielding one entry per CDR3 protein. The sample includes 170,000 or so distinct CDR3 sequences, 9.3% seen only once; the top ten take approximately 35%. The CDR3 runs 14 residues. CDR1 and CDR2 from the germline V gene are SGHAT and FQNNGV. The ends were cut back, 6 bases at V and 2 bases at J, with 11 bases in the middle. The V call is TRBV11-2, the J call TRBJ2-1; possibly TRBD1 for D (6 bases). This clonotype originated in a man aged 18 to 29 who received the YFV17D yellow fever vaccine. The sample in question was CD8+ T cells sorted from PBMCs, obtained 45 days after the yellow fever booster vaccination. In nucleotides, the CDR3 is TGTGCCAGCAGTGGGGACATCACCTACAATGAGCAGTTCTTC. This sequence encodes CASSGDITYNEQFF.